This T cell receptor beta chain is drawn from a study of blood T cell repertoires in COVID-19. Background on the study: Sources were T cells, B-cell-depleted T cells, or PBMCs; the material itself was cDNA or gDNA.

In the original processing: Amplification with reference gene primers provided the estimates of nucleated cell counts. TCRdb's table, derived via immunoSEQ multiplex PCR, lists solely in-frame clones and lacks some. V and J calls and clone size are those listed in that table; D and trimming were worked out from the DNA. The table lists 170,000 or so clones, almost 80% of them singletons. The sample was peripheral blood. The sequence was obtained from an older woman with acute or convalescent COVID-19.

CDR3 nucleotides: TGCGCCAGCAGTGAGGCCCGGGACAGGATCCGCTATGGCTACACCTTC. Translating it yields CASSEARDRIRYGYTF. The chain uses TRBV10-2 and TRBJ1-2, with TRBD1 matching over 8 bases. Trimming removed 2 bases from V and 4 bases from J; junction bases left unmatched: 9. The CDR3 has 16 residues. CDR1 is WSHSY and CDR2 is SAAADI in the germline V gene.